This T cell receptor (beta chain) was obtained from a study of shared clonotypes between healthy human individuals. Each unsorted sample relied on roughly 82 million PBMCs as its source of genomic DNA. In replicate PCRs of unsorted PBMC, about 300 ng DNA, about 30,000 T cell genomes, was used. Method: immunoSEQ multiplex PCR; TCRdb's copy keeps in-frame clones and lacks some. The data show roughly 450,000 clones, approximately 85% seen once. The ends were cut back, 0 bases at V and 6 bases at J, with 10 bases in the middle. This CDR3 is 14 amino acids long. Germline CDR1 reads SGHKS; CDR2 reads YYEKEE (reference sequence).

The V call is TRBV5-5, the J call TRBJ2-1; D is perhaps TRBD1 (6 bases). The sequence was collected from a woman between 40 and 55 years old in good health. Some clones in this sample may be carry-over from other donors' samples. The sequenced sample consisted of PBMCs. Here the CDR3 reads CASSLAGDPNEQFF. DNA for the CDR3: TGTGCCAGCAGCTTGGCAGGGGACCCCAATGAGCAGTTCTTC.